Listed below are T cell receptor beta chains from one sample, sequenced in a study of T cell responses to AZD1222 COVID-19 vaccine. Clones were sequenced by immunoSEQ multiplex PCR, and TCRdb holds only the in-frame ones, with some missing. The top ten clones hold around 0.58% of a sample with 240,000 or so clones, over 90% of them seen once. Sequencing used peripheral blood, obtained on day 0 of AZD1222 vaccination. Every receptor here comes from an adult in good health. Both conserved end residues are part of each CDR3.

>TRBJ1-4|TRBV25-1
CASSRVWGTNEKLFF
>TRBJ1-1|TRBV18
CASSPPTNTEAFF
>TRBJ1-2|TRBV5-1
CASDIPPDGYTF
>TRBJ1-1|TRBV19
CASSEKTEAFF
>TRBJ1-1|TRBV3-1/TRBV3-2
CASSLPGGLTTEAFF
>TRBJ2-7|TRBV7-6
CASSSIRDRVLKQYF
>TRBJ1-4|TRBV6-2/TRBV6-3
CASSPPPGRTNEKLFF
>TRBJ1-1|TRBV3-1/TRBV3-2
CASSQMENTEAFF
>TRBJ1-2|TRBV28
CASSLFRQNYGYTF
>TRBJ2-2|TRBV2
CASSEGQGGLKATGELFF
>TRBJ1-5|TRBV3-1/TRBV3-2
CASSQAYGTGAPQHF
>TRBJ1-1|TRBV5-4
CASRGGGQGGTEAFF
>TRBJ2-5|TRBV2
CASSTGDRGGTQYF
>TRBJ1-1|TRBV5-4
CASRGDRVGTEAFF
>TRBJ1-6|TRBV20-1
CSASREDYLHF
>TRBJ2-1|TRBV5-1
CASSFGLAGVSYNEQFF
>TRBJ1-2|TRBV6-1
CASSEEGSYGYTF
>TRBJ1-5|TRBV11-2
CASSLDVFSNQPQHF
>TRBJ1-5|TRBV2
CASSGDRGSYQPQHF
>TRBJ1-3|TRBV5-4
CASSPGFSGNTIYF
>TRBJ2-2|TRBV6-2/TRBV6-3
CASSYLLRDRVKANTGELFF
>TRBJ2-7|TRBV6-5
CASLAPGTGGYEQYF
>TRBJ2-7|TRBV3-1/TRBV3-2
CASSQVERSPYEQYF
>TRBJ1-1|TRBV5-4
CASSLTPQNEAFF
>TRBJ2-5|TRBV9
CASSVVQGGQETQYF
>TRBJ2-1|TRBV6-5
CASRGAGTANNEQFF
>TRBJ1-5|TRBV2
CASRPESYSNQPQHF
>TRBJ2-7|TRBV7-6
CASSLTRGIYEQYF
>TRBJ2-7|TRBV29-1
CSVENSGRGIFEQYF